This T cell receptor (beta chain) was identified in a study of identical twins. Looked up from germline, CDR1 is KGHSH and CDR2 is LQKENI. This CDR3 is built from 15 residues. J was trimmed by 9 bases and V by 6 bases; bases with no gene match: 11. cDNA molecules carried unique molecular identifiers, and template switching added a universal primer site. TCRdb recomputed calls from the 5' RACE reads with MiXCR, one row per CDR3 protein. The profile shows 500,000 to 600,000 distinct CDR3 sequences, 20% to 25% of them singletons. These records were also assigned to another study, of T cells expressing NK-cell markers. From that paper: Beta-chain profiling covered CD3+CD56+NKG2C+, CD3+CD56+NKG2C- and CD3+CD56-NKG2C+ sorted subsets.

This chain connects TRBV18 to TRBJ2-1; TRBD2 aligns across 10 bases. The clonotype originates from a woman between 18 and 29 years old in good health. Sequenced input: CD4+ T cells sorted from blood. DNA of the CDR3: TGTGCCAGCTCCCGGACTAGCGGTTCCTTTAGTGAGCAGTTCTTC. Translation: CASSRTSGSFSEQFF.